A selection of T cell receptor beta chains follows, all from one sample in a study of blood T cell repertoires in COVID-19. Sequencing was performed with immunoSEQ multiplex PCR; in TCRdb, only in-frame clones are kept and a portion is missing. The profile shows tens of thousands of clones, about 80% of them singletons. The sample was peripheral blood. Receptors were obtained from a woman aged 70 to 79 with acute or convalescent COVID-19. CDR3s include the opening cysteine and the closing phenylalanine or tryptophan. The D gene is left open where the match is weak. Not every row has a clone size; where given, it reads once, few, many or a size class.

TRBJ2-4 | . | TRBD2 | TRBV4-2 | 16 | CASSQGRRESGNIQYF | TGTGCCAGCAGCCAAGGAAGGCGGGAGTCTGGAAACATTCAGTACTTC
TRBJ1-6 | . | TRBD1 | TRBV20-1 | 15 | CSASPGQGSRSPLHF | TGCAGTGCTAGTCCGGGACAGGGGAGTCGGTCACCCCTCCACTTT
TRBJ2-1 | once | TRBD2 | TRBV19 | 15 | CASSILLAGGGEQFF | TGTGCCAGTAGTATCCTCCTAGCGGGGGGAGGTGAGCAGTTCTTC
TRBJ1-6 | . | . | TRBV2 | 16 | CASSELTAKGNSPLHF | TGTGCCAGCAGTGAGCTGACAGCTAAAGGGAATTCACCCCTCCACTTT
TRBJ2-7 | . | . | TRBV28 | 12 | CASRLDLKEQYF | TGTGCCAGCAGGCTAGACTTGAAAGAGCAGTACTTC
TRBJ1-5 | . | TRBD1 | TRBV27 | 15 | CASSPGGRGNQPQHF | TGTGCCAGCAGTCCAGGGGGCCGGGGCAATCAGCCCCAGCATTTT
TRBJ1-2 | few | TRBD1 | TRBV30 | 13 | CAWSGTGGGGYTF | TGTGCCTGGAGTGGGACAGGGGGGGGTGGCTACACCTTC
TRBJ1-2 | . | . | TRBV19 | 15 | CASSLTGIQSYGYTF | TGTGCCAGTAGTCTGACCGGGATCCAAAGCTATGGCTACACCTTC
TRBJ1-1 | . | TRBD1 | TRBV19 | 14 | CASNTQGARSEAFF | TGTGCCAGTAACACCCAGGGGGCGCGTTCTGAAGCTTTCTTT
TRBJ2-3 | once | TRBD2 | TRBV18 | 18 | CASSLLGVQRGAEDTQYF | TGTGCCAGCTCACTCCTAGGGGTCCAGCGGGGGGCGGAAGATACGCAGTATTTT
TRBJ1-2 | once | . | TRBV15 | 14 | CATSISGGAGGYTF | TGTGCCACCAGCATTTCGGGGGGGGCGGGTGGCTACACCTTC
TRBJ2-5 | . | TRBD1 | TRBV6-5 | 15 | CASSQRADREETQYF | TGTGCCAGCAGCCAAAGGGCGGACAGGGAGGAGACCCAGTACTTC
TRBJ2-7 | once | . | TRBV30 | 12 | CAWSATTYEQYF | TGTGCCTGGAGTGCTACCACCTACGAGCAGTACTTC
TRBJ1-6 | once | TRBD1 | TRBV5-1 | 15 | CASSTWDSPNSPLHF | TGCGCCAGCAGCACCTGGGACAGCCCTAATTCACCCCTCCACTTT
TRBJ1-3 | . | . | TRBV18 | 20 | CASSPLPGKNTLISGNTIYF | TGTGCCAGCTCACCACTCCCAGGGAAAAATACGCTTATCTCTGGAAACACCATATATTTT
TRBJ2-7 | . | . | TRBV5-8 | 15 | CASSRRQLLTYEQYF | TGTGCCAGCAGCCGTAGACAGCTGCTCACCTACGAGCAGTACTTC
TRBJ1-2 | . | . | TRBV5-1 | 13 | CASSLTVNYGYTF | TGCGCCAGCAGCTTGACAGTTAACTATGGCTACACCTTC
TRBJ2-7 | . | TRBD1 | TRBV25-1 | 14 | CASSAGQISYEQYF | TGTGCCAGCAGTGCGGGACAGATCTCCTACGAGCAGTACTTC
TRBJ2-1 | . | TRBD2 | TRBV7-2 | 16 | CASSLQAGVYYNEQFF | TGTGCCAGCAGCCTGCAAGCGGGAGTGTATTACAATGAGCAGTTCTTC
TRBJ2-5 | . | . | TRBV11-2 | 13 | CASNMAGHETQYF | TGTGCCAGCAATATGGCAGGTCATGAGACCCAGTACTTC
TRBJ1-1 | . | TRBD1 | TRBV9 | 17 | CASSVGTGASMNTEAFF | TGTGCCAGCAGCGTGGGGACAGGGGCCTCTATGAACACTGAAGCTTTCTTT
TRBJ1-1 | few | TRBD1 | TRBV6-5 | 14 | CASSPGQANTEAFF | TGTGCCAGCAGTCCGGGACAGGCAAACACTGAAGCTTTCTTT
TRBJ1-2 | few | . | TRBV9 | 15 | CASSSTGQGWGGYTF | TGTGCCAGCAGCTCTACTGGGCAGGGATGGGGCGGCTACACCTTC
TRBJ1-3 | . | TRBD1 | TRBV5-1 | 16 | CASSLAGRDSGNTIYF | TGCGCCAGCAGCTTGGCCGGTCGGGACAGCGGAAACACCATATATTTT